The 22 T cell receptor beta chains below were found in one sample sequenced in a study of control samples from healthy donors and cancer patients. Profiling relied on immunoSEQ multiplex PCR, and the TCRdb table lists in-frame clones only, not all of them. The sample holds 230,000 or so clones; roughly 94% are singletons and the top ten take approximately 1.6%. Material: blood. These receptors all stem from a middle-aged man in good health.

This chain links TRBV4-1 with TRBJ1-1, with 7 nucleotides matching TRBD1. The germline gives CDR1 MGHRA, CDR2 YSYEKL. Losses at the gene ends were 1 base for V and 11 bases for J; bases not matched to a gene: 7. The CDR3 is made up of 13 amino acids. The CDR3 sequence is CASSQGLTGFAFF. The CDR3 nucleotides read TGCGCCAGCAGCCAAGGATTGACAGGGTTCGCTTTCTTT.

V and J are TRBV7-9 and TRBJ1-1; 7 nucleotides match TRBD1. The ends lost 5 bases at V and 1 base at J; junction bases unmatched: 7. Germline loops: CDR1 SEHNR, CDR2 FQNEAQ (reference sequence). This CDR3 region has 15 residues. The chain's CDR3 is CASSPRQGGNTEAFF. The CDR3 DNA reads TGTGCCAGCAGCCCCCGGCAGGGGGGGAACACTGAAGCTTTCTTT.

The chain recombines TRBV5-6 with TRBJ2-2; D could derive from TRBD1 or TRBD2 (5 bases each). Trimming left V 4 bases short and J 6 bases short, with 16 bases between. The CDR3 has 15 amino acids. Germline V CDR1 and CDR2: SGHDT, YYEEEE. The CDR3 DNA sequence: TGTGCCAGCAGCCCGCAGGGATTGGGGGCCGGGGAGCTGTTTTTT. Protein sequence: CASSPQGLGAGELFF.

CDR3 in DNA: TGTGCCAGCAGCCCCCGGAATGAAAAACTGTTTTTT. It specifies CASSPRNEKLFF. The chain recombines TRBV7-9 with TRBJ1-4; D uncertain. Germline V gives CDR1 SEHNR, CDR2 FQNEAQ (reference sequence). The CDR3 is made up of 12 amino acids. V gave up 5 bases and J gave up 5 bases, with 6 bases separating them.

The CDR3 region has the DNA TGTGCCAGCAGTGAACAGGGGGACTATGGCTACACCTTC. Amino acids: CASSEQGDYGYTF. The rearrangement uses TRBV6-1 and TRBJ1-2; 7 nucleotides align to TRBD1. Looked up from germline, CDR1 is MNHNS and CDR2 is SASEGT. J was trimmed by 3 bases and V by 2 bases; bases with no gene match: 0. This CDR3 region has 13 residues.

The rearrangement uses TRBV6-2 or TRBV6-3 and TRBJ1-1, with TRBD1 as a possible D gene (6 bases). The CDR3 runs 14 residues. The germline gives CDR1 MNHEY, CDR2 SVGEGT. Trimming pared 4 bases from V and 6 bases from J, leaving 15 bases between. Here the CDR3 reads CASSSRGGRAEAFF. The CDR3 coding sequence is TGTGCCAGCAGTTCTCGAGGGGGGAGGGCTGAAGCTTTCTTT.

The rearrangement joins TRBV28 to TRBJ2-1; 8 positions match TRBD2. The CDR3 is 18 residues long. Germline V gene data show CDR1 as MDHEN and CDR2 as SYDVKM. The trim removed 1 base at V and 2 bases at J, leaving 10 bases unmatched. This CDR3 is CASSLFRGSGATYNEQFF. The CDR3 nucleotides are TGTGCCAGCAGTTTATTCAGGGGTAGCGGGGCAACCTACAATGAGCAGTTCTTC.

The CDR3 region has the DNA TGCGCCAGCAGTGGGGGGCGACTGGGAAACACTGAAGCTTTCTTT. Translation gives CASSGGRLGNTEAFF. The chain carries TRBV10-2 and TRBJ1-1; D perhaps matches TRBD1 (6 bases). This CDR3 spans 15 amino acids. V was pared by 4 bases and J by 2 bases, with 14 bases between. Per germline, CDR1 WSHSY and CDR2 SAAADI.

The genes are TRBV20-1 and TRBJ2-1, with D possibly being TRBD1 or TRBD2 (5 bases each). The CDR3 contains 11 residues. V was trimmed by 4 bases and J by 8 bases, leaving 9 bases between them. Germline V gene lookup returns CDR1 DFQATT and CDR2 SNEGSKA (reference sequence). CDR3 amino acids: CSATPGHEQFF. The CDR3 DNA reads as TGCAGTGCTACCCCGGGGCATGAGCAGTTCTTC.

A remark on this clone: This specimen includes other DNA sequences encoding the same CDR3. The V and J genes are TRBV2 and TRBJ1-2, with a possible D match to TRBD1 (6 bases). CDR1 is SNHLY, CDR2 FYNNEI, per germline. The CDR3 contains 12 residues. Trimming shortened V by 3 bases and J by 5 bases, and 7 bases separated the two germline ends. The CDR3 here is CASSDRGYGYTF. The CDR3 DNA is TGTGCCAGCAGTGACAGGGGATATGGCTACACCTTC.

The CDR3 coding sequence is TGTGCCAGCAGTTTAGCAGGGGGAGACGGCTACACCTTC. It specifies CASSLAGGDGYTF. The J gene is TRBJ1-2, the V gene TRBV28; 7 nucleotides line up with TRBD1. CDR3 length: 13 amino acids. Germline V gene data show CDR1 as MDHEN and CDR2 as SYDVKM. J gave up 8 bases and V 2 bases, and 5 bases lay outside the gene matches.

This clone was counted once. The chain employs TRBV6-6 and TRBJ1-5, with D possibly being TRBD1 (5 bases). CDR3 length equals 16 residues. Trimming stripped 2 bases from V and 3 bases from J, with 14 bases between. Looked up from germline, CDR1 is MNHNY and CDR2 is SVGAGI (reference sequence). The CDR3 region has the DNA TGTGCCAGCAGTTACGGGGCAGGAGGGGTCAATCAGCCCCAGCATTTT. Translating it yields CASSYGAGGVNQPQHF.

The chain joins TRBV28 to TRBJ2-3, with TRBD2 identical over 10 bases. Looked up from germline, CDR1 is MDHEN and CDR2 is SYDVKM. J gave up 2 bases and V 6 bases, and 5 bases lay outside the gene matches. The CDR3 spans 15 residues. This CDR3 reads CASRNSGGFTDTQYF. DNA of the CDR3: TGTGCCAGCAGAAATAGCGGGGGGTTCACAGATACGCAGTATTTT.

The V and J genes are TRBV6-6 and TRBJ1-5; D is perhaps TRBD1 (5 bases). The CDR3 runs 15 residues. The germline V gene encodes CDR1 MNHNY and CDR2 SVGAGI (reference sequence). V lost 2 bases and J 2 bases, leaving 10 bases between the germline ends. CDR3 nucleotide sequence: TGTGCCAGCAGTTACGGGGGACGGGGCAATCAGCCCCAGCATTTT. Translated: CASSYGGRGNQPQHF.

The chain uses TRBV12-5 and TRBJ2-3; D is perhaps TRBD2 (5 bases). Germline CDR1 LGHNT, CDR2 FRNRAP. The CDR3 consists of 15 residues. The germline V and J ends were trimmed by 5 bases and 3 bases, with 15 bases remaining between them. For the CDR3, the DNA is TGTGCTAGTGGTCATGGAGGTGGACGAACAGATACGCAGTATTTT. Protein: CASGHGGGRTDTQYF.

The V gene is TRBV7-9, the J gene TRBJ1-2, with D maybe TRBD1 (5 bases). V lost 6 bases and J 0 bases, leaving 14 bases between the germline ends. Germline V lookup: CDR1 SEHNR, CDR2 FQNEAQ (reference sequence). This CDR3 comprises 15 residues. The CDR3 nucleotides read TGTGCCAGCAGTTCAGACAGCTTAGCTAACTATGGCTACACCTTC. Its protein product is CASSSDSLANYGYTF.

The V and J genes are TRBV7-9 and TRBJ1-4; D gene uncertain. V shed 7 bases and J shed 0 bases, with 15 bases lying between them. The CDR3 length is 16 residues. Germline V lookup: CDR1 SEHNR, CDR2 FQNEAQ (reference sequence). The chain's CDR3 is CASTHTNRATNEKLFF. The DNA for the CDR3 is TGTGCCAGCACCCACACTAACCGTGCAACTAATGAAAAACTGTTTTTT.

V usage is TRBV28 and J usage is TRBJ2-7; 7 nucleotides match TRBD1. This CDR3 region has 15 residues. Germline V gives CDR1 MDHEN, CDR2 SYDVKM. J gave up 0 bases and V 6 bases, and 8 bases lay outside the gene matches. CDR3: CASRGQGVSSYEQYF. Written as DNA, the CDR3 is TGTGCCAGCAGAGGTCAGGGGGTGTCCTCCTACGAGCAGTACTTC.

V and J are TRBV27 and TRBJ1-1, with D hard to call. The CDR3 length is 14 residues. CDR1 MNHEY and CDR2 SMNVEV come from the germline V gene (reference sequence). V gave up 3 bases and J gave up 6 bases, with 14 bases separating them. The CDR3 DNA sequence: TGTGCCAGCAGTTTTCGGCAGTCCGGCGCTGAAGCTTTCTTT. The encoded protein is CASSFRQSGAEAFF.

V gene TRBV9 combines with J gene TRBJ2-1; TRBD2 might be the D (5 bases). The ends were cut back, 1 base at V and 3 bases at J, with 8 bases in the middle. CDR3 length: 14 residues. CDR1 and CDR2 from the germline V gene are SGDLS and YYNGEE. CDR3 in amino acids: CASSVSGNYNEQFF. CDR3 nucleotide sequence: TGTGCCAGCAGCGTATCCGGGAACTACAATGAGCAGTTCTTC.

V gene TRBV24-1 combines with J gene TRBJ2-1; D uncertain. The CDR3 covers 15 residues. Germline loops: CDR1 KGHDR, CDR2 SFDVKD. With 3 bases removed from V and 0 bases from J, the gap between germline ends came to 8 bases. The chain's CDR3 is CATSDLRSSYNEQFF. In DNA form, the CDR3 reads TGTGCCACCAGTGATCTGCGGAGCTCCTACAATGAGCAGTTCTTC.

This chain uses TRBV7-6 with TRBJ2-2; a possible D gene is TRBD2 (5 bases). CDR3 length equals 18 residues. Germline assignment: CDR1 SGHVS and CDR2 FNYEAQ. With 2 bases removed from V and 3 bases from J, the gap between germline ends came to 19 bases. CDR3 amino acids: CASSLLARGQEDTGELFF. Here the CDR3 DNA reads TGTGCCAGCAGCTTACTAGCTCGTGGGCAGGAGGACACCGGGGAGCTGTTTTTT.